The 8 T cell receptor beta chains below all came from one sample that was sequenced in a study of cytomegalovirus exposure and HLA in healthy donors (TCRdb year 2017). The protocol used for the library was the immunoSEQ multiplex PCR assay. The multiplex PCR relied on a mix of 60 forward primers for TCR Vbeta segments and 13 reverse primers for TCR Jbeta segments. TCRdb retrieved this table from immuneACCESS and kept in-frame rearrangements only. Not all clones are present; in checked studies, unresolved V genes account for under half, and no reason is known for the remainder. Here the sample has roughly 200,000 clones; 79% occur a single time. The ten largest clones take up over 1.5% of the sample. The sequenced material came from PBMCs. All receptors come from a girl aged 10-17 years in good health and CMV-seropositive.

The CDR3 is CASSRTGMAGQPQHF. CDR3 coding DNA: TGTGCCAGCAGTCGCACAGGGATGGCCGGTCAGCCCCAGCATTTT. V gene TRBV27 combines with J gene TRBJ1-5; D may be TRBD1 (6 bases). There are 15 residues in the CDR3. V was trimmed by 5 bases and J by 6 bases, leaving 17 bases between them. Germline assignment: CDR1 MNHEY and CDR2 SMNVEV (reference sequence).

This clone was seen more than once but under ten times. The genes are TRBV7-2 and TRBJ1-5, with a possible D match to TRBD1 (6 bases). Germline V CDR1 and CDR2: SGHTA, FQGNSA. The CDR3 covers 16 residues. V lost 5 bases, J lost 0 bases, and 14 bases lay in between. The CDR3 DNA reads TGTGCCAGCAGCAATCGCATAGGGGGTAGCAATCAGCCCCAGCATTTT. This gives the protein CASSNRIGGSNQPQHF.

The chain couples TRBV5-5 to TRBJ2-5, with D uncertain. Deletions cut 2 bases from V and 4 bases from J, with 15 bases between. This CDR3 region has 15 residues. Germline CDR1 and CDR2: SGHKS and YYEKEE (reference sequence). DNA of the CDR3: TGTGCCAGCAGCTTCCAATCGGCGTCGGGAGAGACCCAGTACTTC. Its translation is CASSFQSASGETQYF.

This clone has just a few counts. J is TRBJ2-7 and V is TRBV7-9; possible D gene TRBD2, 6 bases. The CDR3 spans 14 residues. Deletions cut 5 bases from V and 4 bases from J, with 15 bases between. Germline loops: CDR1 SEHNR, CDR2 FQNEAQ (reference sequence). CDR3 loop: CASSRGGTFYEQYF. The CDR3 DNA sequence: TGTGCCAGCAGCCGAGGCGGGACTTTTTACGAGCAGTACTTC.

The rearrangement joins TRBV5-4 to TRBJ1-2; TRBD1 aligns across 7 bases. The CDR3 extends over 16 amino acids. V gave up 4 bases and J gave up 6 bases; unmatched junction bases: 15. Germline V lookup: CDR1 SGHNT, CDR2 YYREEE (reference sequence). The CDR3 bases are TGTGCCAGCAGCCCCGGGACAGCCAGCGTTTCGCATGGCTACACCTTC. Its translation: CASSPGTASVSHGYTF. Supplemented by reference TRBV5-4 and TRBJ1-2, the full variable domain reads ETGVTQSPTHLIKTRGQQVTLRCSSQSGHNTVSWYQQALGQGPQFIFQYYREEENGRGNFPPRFSGLQFPNYSSELNVNALELDDSALYLCASSPGTASVSHGYTFGSGTRLTVV.

This chain connects TRBV11-2 to TRBJ1-3, with D tentatively TRBD1 (6 bases). The V end lost 5 bases, the J end lost 1 base, and 12 bases lay between the germline ends. The CDR3 sequence is 15 residues long. In germline, CDR1 is SGHAT, CDR2 FQNNGV. The DNA for the CDR3 is TGTGCCAGCAGCACAAGACAGGCTTCTGGAAACACCATATATTTT. It yields the protein CASSTRQASGNTIYF.

V gene TRBV6-1 combines with J gene TRBJ2-7, with D possibly being TRBD2 (5 bases). CDR3 size: 12 residues. CDR1 MNHNS and CDR2 SASEGT come from the germline V gene. Trimming took off 6 bases at V and 5 bases at J, with 11 bases between the two ends. The CDR3 region is CASREEVHEQYF. DNA of the CDR3: TGTGCCAGCAGGGAGGAGGTCCACGAGCAGTACTTC.

This clone was found a few times. The chain links TRBV6-1 to TRBJ1-3; 8 bases match TRBD1. V dropped 5 bases and J dropped 2; count of bases not matched to a gene: 2. There are 14 residues in the CDR3. CDR1 MNHNS and CDR2 SASEGT come from the germline V gene. As DNA, the CDR3 is TGTGCCAGCAGTTGGACAGGGCCTGGAAACACCATATATTTT. Its translation: CASSWTGPGNTIYF.